This T cell receptor (beta chain) was observed in a study of blood T cell repertoires in COVID-19 (dated by TCRdb to the early 2020s). For the study in its entirety: The collaborator samples originated in the United States, Italy and Spain and spanned the acute and convalescent phases of COVID-19. Subjects who had been exposed to COVID-19, were actively infected with it, or had recovered from it provided the deeply sampled blood TCRbeta repertoires that made up the dataset. The prospective study material was composed of cDNA or gDNA derived from T cells, B-cell-depleted T cells, or PBMCs. Samples were obtained from the ongoing ImmuneRACE study (first 160 participants) and from 1,200 or so subjects provided by 6 global collaborators. HLA class I and class II types, where available, came from metadata supplied by the sample provider rather than from assay-based typing. Sample metadata almost always included a de-identified subject ID, COVID-19 status, age in years and sex. The repertoires were made available in a free public database intended to serve as a resource for research on the immune response to SARS-CoV-2. Broader findings and caveats from the paper: Clinical and demographic metadata were provided uncurated, with the amount varying by source and participant.

TCRbeta CDR3 regions were amplified from genomic DNA by means of the immunoSEQ Assay, a bias-controlled multiplex PCR. As for how the authors treated the data: Nucleated cell counts per sample were estimated from amplification of reference gene primers within the assay. Sequence reads were collapsed and filtered to measure the absolute abundance of every unique TCRbeta CDR3 rearrangement. For each sample, productive Simpson clonality was calculated as the square root of Simpson's diversity index across productive rearrangements. TCRdb provides this immuneACCESS table in a form limited to in-frame rearrangements. Some clones are lacking; in checked studies, under half of them reflect an unresolved V gene, and why the rest are absent is not known. V and J calls plus clone size are reproduced from that table; the DNA served to infer D and trimming. The sample table records around 100,000 clones; about 90% of these occur just once. The biggest ten clones account for about 7.4% of the sample.

Spanning cysteine to phenylalanine, the CDR3 consists of 12 amino acids. This entry keeps only the CDR3 DNA: 36 bases, framed from base 1. V and J lose 2 bases and 7 bases, and a span of 9 bases separates them. Reading the germline V gene gives CDR1 SGHAT and CDR2 FQNNGV. On this clone itself: The target of this receptor is not known. The input lacks base qualities; no much larger clone sits a single base away.

Each collaborating institution followed its own protocols to collect whole blood in K2EDTA tubes. For TCRbeta analysis, collaborator samples were shipped as frozen whole blood, as isolated PBMCs, or as DNA extracted from either sample type. The sequence derives from a man between 25 and 39 years old in a cohort sampled during active COVID-19. Specimen: peripheral blood. The receptor chain draws on TRBV11-2 and TRBJ2-7; the best D guess is TRBD2, with 6 bases matching. CDR3 region: CASSLPRGEQYF. The nucleotides are TGTGCCAGCAGCTTACCCCGGGGGGAGCAGTACTTC.